The clone carrying this T cell receptor (beta chain) has more than one count but fewer than ten. These data are taken from a study of response to subunit inactivated influenza vaccine. Trimming cost V 5 bases and J 10 bases; bases outside gene matches: 11. The CDR3 is 14 residues long. CDR1 is MNHNS, CDR2 SASEGT, per germline. TCRdb recomputed calls from the RT-PCR reads with MiXCR, one row per CDR3 protein. The sample has about 800,000 distinct CDR3 sequences, 21% seen once. This sample comprised PBMCs from blood, obtained more than 4 days after vaccination. This chain joins TRBV6-1 and TRBJ1-1; TRBD1 matches 9 bases. The TCR was taken from a man aged 50 or older who received an inactivated influenza vaccine. In nucleotides, the CDR3 is TGTGCCAGCAGTCGAATCCGGGACAGGGAACCAGCTTTCTTT. Amino acid sequence: CASSRIRDREPAFF.